One sample yielded the 12 T cell receptor beta chains listed below, sequenced in a study of cytomegalovirus exposure and HLA in healthy donors. Primers included in the PCR were 60 Vbeta and 13 Jbeta primers. Only in-frame clones appear in the TCRdb table, and some are missing; sequencing was by immunoSEQ multiplex PCR. Of about 150,000 clones listed, 80% are singletons. Sequenced: PBMCs. Receptor source: a man aged 25 to 45 in good health and CMV-seropositive.

Worth noting for this clone: The junction shows a germline mismatch at one end, possibly a read error. This sequence joins TRBV7-9 and TRBJ2-7, with a weak D call TRBD2 (6 bases). There are 13 residues in the CDR3. Germline V gene lookup returns CDR1 SEHNR and CDR2 FQNEAQ (reference sequence). CDR3 in amino acids: CSSSLRQGGEQYF. The CDR3 DNA reads as TGTTCCAGCAGCTTACGGCAGGGAGGCGAGCAGTACTTC.

A single count supports this clone. V usage is TRBV10-3 and J usage is TRBJ2-2; 11 nucleotides agree with TRBD2. J lost 3 bases, V lost 6 bases, and 9 bases had no gene match. CDR3 length: 17 amino acids. Looked up from germline, CDR1 is ENHRY and CDR2 is SYGVKD. Here the CDR3 DNA reads TGTGCCATCAGCTTGACTAGCGGGGAGAGATACACCGGGGAGCTGTTTTTT. Protein product: CAISLTSGERYTGELFF.

J is TRBJ2-1 and V is TRBV9, with 13 positions matching TRBD2. The CDR3 spans 16 residues. Germline lookup yields CDR1 SGDLS and CDR2 YYNGEE. The junction had 6 bases not matched to a gene; V was cut back by 2 bases and J by 7 bases. CDR3 residues: CASSVGTSGAMNEQFF. In DNA, the CDR3 is TGTGCCAGCAGCGTGGGGACTAGCGGGGCTATGAATGAGCAGTTCTTC.

The chain links TRBV28 to TRBJ2-7; TRBD2 matches 10 bases. With 6 bases clipped from V and 1 base from J, the junction kept 3 bases outside the gene matches. Per germline, CDR1 MDHEN and CDR2 SYDVKM. The CDR3 is made up of 14 amino acids. This CDR3 reads CASRLAGASYEQYF. The CDR3, as DNA: TGTGCCAGCAGGCTAGCGGGAGCGTCCTACGAGCAGTACTTC.

This chain uses TRBV21-1 with TRBJ2-2; the table's TRBD1 call for D was not verified on the DNA. TRBV21-1 is shown as a pseudogene. This CDR3 contains 17 residues. CDR3 residues: CASSNHPRDRETGELFF. In DNA form, the CDR3 reads TGTGCCAGCAGCAACCATCCTCGGGACAGGGAAACCGGGGAGCTGTTTTTT.

The rearrangement joins TRBV27 to TRBJ1-3; D unresolved. CDR3 size: 15 residues. Germline CDR1 reads MNHEY; CDR2 reads SMNVEV (reference sequence). Between the trimmed V and J ends, which lost 3 bases and 0 bases, there was a span of 9 bases. CDR3 DNA sequence: TGTGCCAGCAGTTTGGGCCCAGCCTCTGGAAACACCATATATTTT. Its translation: CASSLGPASGNTIYF.

The chain uses TRBV19 and TRBJ1-5; D unresolved. CDR1 and CDR2 (germline): LNHDA, SQIVND (reference sequence). The V end lost 1 base, the J end lost 0 bases, and 4 bases lay between the germline ends. This CDR3 spans 14 amino acids. The CDR3 region has the DNA TGTGCCAGTAGTATAGTATCTAGCAATCAGCCCCAGCATTTT. Translation: CASSIVSSNQPQHF.

The chain has TRBV27 and TRBJ2-3; perhaps TRBD2 as D (5 bases). V was shortened by 10 bases and J by 5 bases, with 19 bases between the two germline ends. The CDR3 totals 14 residues. In germline, CDR1 is MNHEY, CDR2 SMNVEV (reference sequence). The CDR3: CATHEPGRRDTQYF. In DNA form, the CDR3 reads TGTGCCACCCACGAGCCTGGGAGAAGAGATACGCAGTATTTT.

The chain combines TRBV14 with TRBJ2-5; D ambiguous. Trimming took off 3 bases at V and 5 bases at J, with 4 bases between the two ends. This CDR3 region has 11 residues. Per the germline V gene, CDR1 is SGHDN and CDR2 is FVKESK. DNA for the CDR3: TGTGCCAGCAGCCAGCGGGAGACCCAGTACTTC. Translating gives CASSQRETQYF.

The chain couples TRBV6-6 to TRBJ2-7, with TRBD2 matching over 9 bases. This CDR3 is built from 12 residues. The V gene end was trimmed by 11 bases and the J gene end by 1 base; junction bases not matched to a gene: 3. CDR1 is MNHNY, CDR2 SVGAGI, per germline (reference sequence). CDR3 nucleotides: TGTGCCGCGGGGGGGGAATCCTACGAGCAGTACTTC. This gives the protein CAAGGESYEQYF.

This chain links TRBV5-1 with TRBJ2-5; 11 bases are shared with TRBD2. The germline V gene encodes CDR1 SGHRS and CDR2 YFSETQ. The CDR3 sequence is 14 residues long. With V trimmed by 4 bases and J by 7 bases, 6 bases remained unmatched. CDR3 loop: CASSGTSGTGTQYF. The CDR3 coding sequence is TGCGCCAGCAGCGGGACTAGCGGTACCGGGACCCAGTACTTC.

The chain employs TRBV19 and TRBJ1-1; 7 positions match TRBD1. The CDR3 spans 19 residues. Germline V lookup: CDR1 LNHDA, CDR2 SQIVND (reference sequence). The V segment lost 5 bases and the J segment 0 bases; nucleotides outside the gene matches: 18. CDR3 sequence: CASSSQRDSRLSLNTEAFF. The CDR3 region has the DNA TGTGCCAGTAGTTCGCAGAGGGACAGCCGGTTAAGCTTGAACACTGAAGCTTTCTTT.